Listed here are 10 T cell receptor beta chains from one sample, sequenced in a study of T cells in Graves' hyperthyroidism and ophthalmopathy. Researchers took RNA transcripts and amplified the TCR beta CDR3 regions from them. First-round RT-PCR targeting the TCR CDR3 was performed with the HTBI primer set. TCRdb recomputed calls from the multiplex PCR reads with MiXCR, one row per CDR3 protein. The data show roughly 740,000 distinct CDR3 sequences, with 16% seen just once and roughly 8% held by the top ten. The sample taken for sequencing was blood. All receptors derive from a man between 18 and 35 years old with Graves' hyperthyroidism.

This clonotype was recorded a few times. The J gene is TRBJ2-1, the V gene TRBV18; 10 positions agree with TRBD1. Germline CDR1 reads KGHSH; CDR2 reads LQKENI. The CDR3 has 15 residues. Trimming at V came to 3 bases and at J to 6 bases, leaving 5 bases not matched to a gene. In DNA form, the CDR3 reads TGTGCCAGCTCACCCCCGGGACAGGGGATCAATGAGCAGTTCTTC. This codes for CASSPPGQGINEQFF. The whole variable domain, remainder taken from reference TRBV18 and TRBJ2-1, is NAGVMQNPRHLVRRRGQEARLRCSPMKGHSHVYWYRQLPEEGLKFMVYLQKENIIDESGMPKERFSAEFPKEGPSILRIQQVVRGDSAAYFCASSPPGQGINEQFFGPGTRLTVL.

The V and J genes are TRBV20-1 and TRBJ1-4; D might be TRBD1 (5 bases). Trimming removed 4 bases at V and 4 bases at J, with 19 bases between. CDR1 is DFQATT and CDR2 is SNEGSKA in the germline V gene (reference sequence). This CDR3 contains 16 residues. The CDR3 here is CSAIRALEGVNEKLFF. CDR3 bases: TGCAGTGCTATAAGGGCCCTCGAAGGGGTTAATGAAAAACTGTTTTTT.

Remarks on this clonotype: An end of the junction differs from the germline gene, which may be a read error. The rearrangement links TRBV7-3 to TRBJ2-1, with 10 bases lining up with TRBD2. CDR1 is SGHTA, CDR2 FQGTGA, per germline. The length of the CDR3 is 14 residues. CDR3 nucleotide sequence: TGTGTCAGCAGCTTTCGGACTAGCGGAGATGAGCAGTTCTTC. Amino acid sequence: CVSSFRTSGDEQFF.

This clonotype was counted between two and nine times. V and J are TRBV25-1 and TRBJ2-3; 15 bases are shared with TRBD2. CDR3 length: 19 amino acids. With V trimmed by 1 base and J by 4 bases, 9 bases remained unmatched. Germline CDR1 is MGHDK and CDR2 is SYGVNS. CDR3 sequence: CASSESPGLAGGGADTQYF. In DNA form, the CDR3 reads TGTGCCAGCAGTGAATCCCCCGGACTAGCGGGAGGGGGGGCAGATACGCAGTATTTT.

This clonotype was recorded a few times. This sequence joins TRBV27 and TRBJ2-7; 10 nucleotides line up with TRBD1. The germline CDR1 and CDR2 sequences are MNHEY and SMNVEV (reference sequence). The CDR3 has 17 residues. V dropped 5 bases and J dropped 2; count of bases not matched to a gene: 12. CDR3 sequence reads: CASSAKFPGQGTYEQYF. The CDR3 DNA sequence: TGTGCCAGCAGTGCTAAATTCCCGGGACAGGGGACCTACGAGCAGTACTTC.

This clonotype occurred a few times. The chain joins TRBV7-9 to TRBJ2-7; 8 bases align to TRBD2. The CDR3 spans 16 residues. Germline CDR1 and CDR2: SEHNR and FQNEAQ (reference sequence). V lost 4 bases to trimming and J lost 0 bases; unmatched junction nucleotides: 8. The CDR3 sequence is CASSSGGGPSSYEQYF. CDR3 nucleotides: TGTGCCAGCAGCTCCGGGGGGGGGCCATCCTCCTACGAGCAGTACTTC.

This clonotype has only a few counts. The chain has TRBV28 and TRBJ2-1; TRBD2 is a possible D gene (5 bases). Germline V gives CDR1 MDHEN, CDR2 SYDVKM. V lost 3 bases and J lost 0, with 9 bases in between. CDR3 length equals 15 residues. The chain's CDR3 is CASSFSGNSYNEQFF. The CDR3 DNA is TGTGCCAGCAGTTTTTCCGGGAACTCCTACAATGAGCAGTTCTTC.

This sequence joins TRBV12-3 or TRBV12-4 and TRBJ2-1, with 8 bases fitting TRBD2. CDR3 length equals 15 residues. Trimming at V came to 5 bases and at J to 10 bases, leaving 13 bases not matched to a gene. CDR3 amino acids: CASSPSGREDQEQFF. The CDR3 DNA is TGTGCCAGCAGTCCCTCTGGGCGGGAGGATCAGGAGCAGTTCTTC.

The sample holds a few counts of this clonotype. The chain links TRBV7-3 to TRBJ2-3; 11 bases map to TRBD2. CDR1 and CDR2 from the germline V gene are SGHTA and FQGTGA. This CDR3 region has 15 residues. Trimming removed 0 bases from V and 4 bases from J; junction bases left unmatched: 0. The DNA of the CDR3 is TGTGCCAGCAGCTTAACTAGCGGGAGGGCAGATACGCAGTATTTT. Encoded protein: CASSLTSGRADTQYF.

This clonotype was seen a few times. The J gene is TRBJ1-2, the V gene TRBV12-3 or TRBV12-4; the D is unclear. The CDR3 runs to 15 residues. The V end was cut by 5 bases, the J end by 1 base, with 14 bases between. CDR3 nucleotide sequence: TGTGCCAGCAGTCCCCTCGGATACTTTAACTATGGCTACACCTTC. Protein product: CASSPLGYFNYGYTF.